The 18 T cell receptor beta chains below were found in one sample sequenced in a study of T cell clusters in autoimmune cytopenias. TRB was amplified from roughly 0.25 ug of peripheral blood genomic DNA per sample. Multiplex touch-down PCR amplified TRB using TRB-A and TRB-B pools in one tube. TCRdb derives one entry per CDR3 protein from the multiplex PCR reads, leaving out DNA. The sample table includes 8,000 or so distinct CDR3 sequences. The specimen sequenced was peripheral blood. The receptors were gathered from a human donor with an autoimmune cytopenia or autoimmune hepatitis (not recorded which).

The chain employs TRBV5-4 and TRBJ1-2; absent DNA, TCRdb's TRBD1 call cannot be checked. Germline CDR1 and CDR2: SGHNT and YYREEE (reference sequence). CDR3 size: 15 residues. The CDR3 reads CASSLRGREDYGYTF.

In terms of frequency, this clonotype is medium-sized (0.01 to 0.1%). The rearrangement uses TRBV29-1 and TRBJ2-7; TCRdb proposes TRBD1, but this gene call is untestable without DNA. Germline-derived CDR1 and CDR2 are SQVTM and ANQGSEA. This CDR3 region has 11 residues. The CDR3 is CSVDRWDRAYF.

The J gene is TRBJ1-5, the V gene TRBV19; TCRdb gives TRBD1 as the D gene, but with no DNA this cannot be confirmed. Germline CDR1 reads LNHDA; CDR2 reads SQIVND (reference sequence). This CDR3 is built from 16 residues. CDR3 sequence reads: CASSMDRVITHQPQHF.

Considering frequency, this clonotype is medium-sized. The J gene is TRBJ1-1, the V gene TRBV6-5; there is no DNA to check the TCRdb D call of TRBD1. The CDR3 contains 14 residues. Germline CDR1 reads MNHEY; CDR2 reads SVGAGI. The CDR3 loop is CASSRQGLNTEAFF.

The chain uses TRBV6-5 and TRBJ1-5; TCRdb's D call, TRBD1, is unchecked because there is no DNA. The V gene's germline CDR1 is MNHEY and CDR2 SVGAGI. The CDR3 runs 13 residues. The CDR3: CASSNPGNQPQHF.

This chain links TRBV18 with TRBJ2-5; with no DNA, the TCRdb D assignment of TRBD1 cannot be verified. The CDR3 is 15 amino acids. CDR1 KGHSH and CDR2 LQKENI come from the germline V gene. Here the CDR3 reads CASSSRQGSQETQYF.

V is TRBV5-4 and J is TRBJ2-7; the D gene TCRdb calls, TRBD2, cannot be checked with no DNA. CDR3 length: 15 residues. The germline CDR1 and CDR2 sequences are SGHNT and YYREEE (reference sequence). The CDR3 here is CASSQGTSGRGEQYF. Using reference TRBV5-4 and TRBJ2-7 for the parts outside the CDR3, the full variable domain is ETGVTQSPTHLIKTRGQQVTLRCSSQSGHNTVSWYQQALGQGPQFIFQYYREEENGRGNFPPRFSGLQFPNYSSELNVNALELDDSALYLCASSQGTSGRGEQYFGPGTRLTVT.

The chain uses TRBV5-4 and TRBJ2-7; TCRdb indicates TRBD2, and absent DNA this call remains unverified. CDR1 SGHNT and CDR2 YYREEE come from the germline V gene (reference sequence). The CDR3 runs 14 residues. This CDR3 reads CASSLGGLSYEQYF. Full variable domain (missing parts from reference TRBV5-4 and TRBJ2-7): ETGVTQSPTHLIKTRGQQVTLRCSSQSGHNTVSWYQQALGQGPQFIFQYYREEENGRGNFPPRFSGLQFPNYSSELNVNALELDDSALYLCASSLGGLSYEQYFGPGTRLTVT.

The rearrangement links TRBV12-3 or TRBV12-4 to TRBJ1-2. The CDR3 has 13 residues. This CDR3 reads CASTYGGGGGYTF.

Judged by frequency, this clonotype is medium-sized (0.01 to 0.1%). The J gene is TRBJ2-5, the V gene TRBV12-3 or TRBV12-4. The CDR3 covers 12 residues. The CDR3 loop reads CASSRGVETQYF.

Its frequency marks this clonotype as medium-sized (0.01 to 0.1%). The gene calls are TRBV30 and TRBJ1-3. The germline V gene encodes CDR1 GTSNPN and CDR2 SVGIG (reference sequence). The CDR3 has 16 amino acids. The CDR3 protein is CAWSAYRTGSGNTIYF.

The chain has TRBV6-5 and TRBJ2-1; there is no DNA to check the TCRdb D call of TRBD2. The CDR3 is 15 amino acids. From germline, CDR1 is MNHEY and CDR2 SVGAGI. The CDR3 is CASSYVGRAINEQFF.

This clonotype is medium-sized by frequency. The V call is TRBV29-1, the J call TRBJ1-2; TCRdb picks TRBD1, but there is no DNA to check that call. The CDR3 is made up of 15 amino acids. Germline V gives CDR1 SQVTM, CDR2 ANQGSEA. CDR3 sequence reads: CSVETLGGSNYGYTF.

This chain joins TRBV12-3 or TRBV12-4 and TRBJ1-4. The CDR3 has 15 amino acids. CDR3 protein: CASRDVRYMGEKLFF.

This clonotype registers medium-sized by frequency. CDR3 residues: CASSRGAVPARGGSYEQYF. The chain has TRBV6-1 and TRBJ2-7; with no DNA, the TCRdb D assignment of TRBD1 cannot be verified. The CDR3 has 19 residues. Germline V gene lookup returns CDR1 MNHNS and CDR2 SASEGT.

This chain joins TRBV6-5 and TRBJ2-7. The CDR3 consists of 17 residues. The germline CDR1 and CDR2 sequences are MNHEY and SVGAGI. CDR3 protein: CASSYSMAVERSYEQYF.

The J gene is TRBJ2-3, the V gene TRBV6-5. The CDR3 covers 14 residues. The germline CDR1 and CDR2 sequences are MNHEY and SVGAGI. CDR3 amino acids: CASRTRFGWDTQYF.

The gene calls are TRBV28 and TRBJ2-1; lacking DNA, the TRBD2 call made by TCRdb goes unchecked. Germline V lookup: CDR1 MDHEN, CDR2 SYDVKM. The CDR3 covers 13 residues. The CDR3: CASSPGTNNEQFF.